This T cell receptor (beta chain) was recorded in a study of naive and memory T cell subsets. Amplification of ligated cDNA took four PCR rounds with SP2 and nested alpha and beta constant primers. Blood and skin TCR RNA was reverse transcribed with alpha and beta constant primers. MiXCR was run by TCRdb on the 5' RACE reads, yielding one entry per CDR3 protein. The sample records roughly 60,000 distinct CDR3 sequences, more than 6% being singletons. General study points: The RNA method is potentially sensitive to activation and differentiation changes.

CDR1 and CDR2 (germline): LGHDT, YNNKEL (reference sequence). This CDR3 has 14 amino acids. V lost 1 base and J 4 bases, leaving 7 bases between the germline ends. This clonotype was seen a few times. Its target is unknown. A UMI-containing oligonucleotide was joined by 3' ligation to the TCR cDNA template. Whole blood, roughly 2.4 ml, came from adult healthy volunteers. Unsorted total RNA, about 1 to 1000 ng, was DNase treated before reverse transcription. The chain has TRBV3-1 and TRBJ2-2; no clear D gene. The receptor's source is a female donor in good health. CDR3 nucleotides: TGTGCCAGCAGCCAAGGCCGAACCACCGGGGAGCTGTTTTTT. The encoded protein is CASSQGRTTGELFF.